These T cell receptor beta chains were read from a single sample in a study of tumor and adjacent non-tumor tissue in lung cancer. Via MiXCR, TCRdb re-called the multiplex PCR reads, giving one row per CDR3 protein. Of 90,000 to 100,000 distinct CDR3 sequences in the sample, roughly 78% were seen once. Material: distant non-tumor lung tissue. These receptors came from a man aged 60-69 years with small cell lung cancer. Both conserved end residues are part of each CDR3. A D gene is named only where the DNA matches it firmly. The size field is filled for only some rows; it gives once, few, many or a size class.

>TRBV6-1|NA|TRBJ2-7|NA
TGTGCCAGCAATGCCCGGAGGGGACTGGATTCCTACGAGCAGTACTTC
CASNARRGLDSYEQYF
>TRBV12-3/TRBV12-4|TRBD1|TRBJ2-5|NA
TGTGCCAGCTGTGACGGACAGGAAGCGACGGAGACCCAGTACTTC
CASCDGQEATETQYF
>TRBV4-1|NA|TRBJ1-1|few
TGCGCCAGCAGCTCACGGTTGGGGGCGAACACTGAAGCTTTCTTT
CASSSRLGANTEAFF
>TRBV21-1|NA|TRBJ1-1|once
TGTGTCAGCAGCAAAAAGTACACTGAAGCTTTCTTT
CVSSKKYTEAFF
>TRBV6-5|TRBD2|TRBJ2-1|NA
TGTGCCGGCAGTTACTCGATATGGGGACTAGCGGACAATGATCAGTTCTTC
CAGSYSIWGLADNDQFF
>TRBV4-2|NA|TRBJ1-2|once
TGTGCCAGCAGCCACGAGAGAGGGACGTCCTATGGTGGATACACCTTC
CASSHERGTSYGGYTF
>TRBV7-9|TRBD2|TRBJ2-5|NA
TGTGCCAGCAGCCTAGGACTAGCGGGATGGGAAGAGACCCAGTACTTC
CASSLGLAGWEETQYF
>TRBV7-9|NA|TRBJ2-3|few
TGTGCCAGCAGCCGTAGGGAAACTAGCAGAGATACGCAGTATTTT
CASSRRETSRDTQYF
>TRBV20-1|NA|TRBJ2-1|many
TGCAGTGCCCCGAACGACTACAATGAGCAGTTCTTC
CSAPNDYNEQFF
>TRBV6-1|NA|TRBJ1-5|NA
TGTACCAGCAGTGAATGGGGGCAGAATCAACCCCAGCATTTT
CTSSEWGQNQPQHF
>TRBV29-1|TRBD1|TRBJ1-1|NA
TGCGGTCTCGGGACAGGGAGAGGGACTGAAGCTTTCTTT
CGLGTGRGTEAFF
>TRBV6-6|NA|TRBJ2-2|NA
TGTGCCAGCAGGATGAGTAACACCGGGGAGTTGTTTTTT
CASRMSNTGELFF
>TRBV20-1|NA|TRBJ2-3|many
TGCAGTGCTAGAGATCCCCATAGGGCTGGCACAGATACGCAGTATTTT
CSARDPHRAGTDTQYF
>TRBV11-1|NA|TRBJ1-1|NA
TGTGCCAGCGGCCAGGGACGGTTTGCTGAAGCTTACTTT
CASGQGRFAEAYF
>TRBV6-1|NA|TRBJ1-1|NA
TGTGCCAGCAGCTCTATGAGGTATGGGAACACTGAAGCTTTCTTT
CASSSMRYGNTEAFF
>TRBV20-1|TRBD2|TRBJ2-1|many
TGCAGTGCCCCGGGACTAGCGAATTACAATGAGCAGTTCTTC
CSAPGLANYNEQFF
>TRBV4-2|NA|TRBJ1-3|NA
TGTGCCAGTAGAGGAAACACCATATATTTT
CASRGNTIYF
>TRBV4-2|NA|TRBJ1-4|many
TGTGCCAGCAGCCAAGATAATAGTGAAAAACTGTTTTTT
CASSQDNSEKLFF
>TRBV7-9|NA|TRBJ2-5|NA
TGTGCCAGCAGTTACTCCACAGGGTTTGGGACCCAGTACTTC
CASSYSTGFGTQYF
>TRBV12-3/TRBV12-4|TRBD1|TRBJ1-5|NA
TGTGCCAGCAGATTAGACTCCGGGACAGGGAATCAGTCCCAGCATTTT
CASRLDSGTGNQSQHF
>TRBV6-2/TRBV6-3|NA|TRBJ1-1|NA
TGTGCTAGCAGTTACTCAGCATTCAGGGGCGGGAAGGGGAACACTGAAGCTTTCTTT
CASSYSAFRGGKGNTEAFF
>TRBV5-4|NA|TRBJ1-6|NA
TGTACCAGCAGCTTGGACCCTGAGGACTCACCCCCCCACTTT
CTSSLDPEDSPPHF
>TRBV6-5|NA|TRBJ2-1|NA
TGTGTCAGCAGTTACGGAGGCTCAGGATTGAATGAGCGGTTCTTC
CVSSYGGSGLNERFF
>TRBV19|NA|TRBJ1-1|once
TGTGCCAGTAGTATGGTGGGGTTCAGCACTGAAGCTTTCTTT
CASSMVGFSTEAFF
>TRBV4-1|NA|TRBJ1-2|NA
TGCGCCAGCAGCCCTCCCGGACGGATAAACTATGGCTGCACATTC
CASSPPGRINYGCTF
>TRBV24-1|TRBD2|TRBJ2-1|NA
TGTGCCACCAGTGTGGCGGGAGTAGGTGGGAATGAGCAGTTCTTC
CATSVAGVGGNEQFF
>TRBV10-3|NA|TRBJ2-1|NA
TGTGCCATCAGTGGGTTCACTCATTCTCGGGACCCGTACAATGAGCAGTTCTTC
CAISGFTHSRDPYNEQFF
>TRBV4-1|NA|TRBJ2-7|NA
TGCGCCAGTATTTTCGACAGAATCTACGAGCAGTACTTC
CASIFDRIYEQYF
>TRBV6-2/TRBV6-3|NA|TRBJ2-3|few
TGTGCCAGCAGTTATGGGGCTGTCACAGATACGCAGTATTTT
CASSYGAVTDTQYF
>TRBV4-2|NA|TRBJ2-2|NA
TGTGCCGGCAGCCAAGATCTGAGGGCCAACACCTGGGAGCAGTTCTTT
CAGSQDLRANTWEQFF
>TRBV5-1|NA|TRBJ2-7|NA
NA
CASSSWGQGADGSYERYF
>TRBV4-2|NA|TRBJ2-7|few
TGTGCCAACAGCCAAGATGGGAAGCTGATCGTGCAGTACTTC
CANSQDGKLIVQYF
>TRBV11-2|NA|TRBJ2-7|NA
TGTACCAGCAGTTTAGCTTCTAGCGTCTCCTACGAGCAGTACTTC
CTSSLASSVSYEQYF
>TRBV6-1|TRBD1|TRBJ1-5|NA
TGCGCCAGCAGCCCCGACAGGGGGCCAAATCAGCTCCAGCATTTT
CASSPDRGPNQLQHF
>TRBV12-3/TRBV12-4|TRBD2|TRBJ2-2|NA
TGTGAAAGCAGTTTGGCGGGAGCGCCCACCGGGGAGCTGTTTTTT
CESSLAGAPTGELFF
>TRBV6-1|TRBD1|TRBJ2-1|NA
TGTGCCTGCAGGCGACAGGGGGCTCATCATGAGCACATCTTC
CACRRQGAHHEHIF
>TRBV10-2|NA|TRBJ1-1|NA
TGCTCCAGCGGCAGGTCAGAGAACACTGAAGCCTTCTTT
CSSGRSENTEAFF
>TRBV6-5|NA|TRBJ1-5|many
TGTGCCAGCAGTTCCCAAAGGGGGGATCAGCCCCAGCATTTT
CASSSQRGDQPQHF
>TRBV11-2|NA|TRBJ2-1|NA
TGTGCCGGCCAGAAGCGGCAAGGTTACAATGAGCAGTTCTTC
CAGQKRQGYNEQFF
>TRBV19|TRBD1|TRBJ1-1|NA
TGTGCCAGTAGTATCTGGACAGGTCGGGCTGAAGCTTTCTTT
CASSIWTGRAEAFF
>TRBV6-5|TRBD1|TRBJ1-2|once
TGTGTCATCAGTTCCTACAGGGGGCAGGCCGAGGGGGGCTACACCTTC
CVISSYRGQAEGGYTF
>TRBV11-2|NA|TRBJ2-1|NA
TGTACCAGGAACTTAGAGGCAGGGTTGGTTGAGCAGTTCTTC
CTRNLEAGLVEQFF